This is a list of T cell receptor beta chains from one sample in a study of T cell responses to AZD1222 COVID-19 vaccine. The protocol was immunoSEQ multiplex PCR, while the TCRdb copy is restricted to in-frame clones and leaves out a portion. Of 150,000 to 200,000 clones in the sample, just over 90% were seen once. This specimen was peripheral blood, taken 28 days after the second AZD1222 dose. The receptors were gathered from an adult who received the AZD1222 COVID-19 vaccine. The conserved cysteine and the conserved F or W are not part of the CDR3 here.

>TRBV3-1/TRBV3-2|TRBJ1-1
ASSQAATSEAF
>TRBV7-9|TRBJ2-1
ASSLSTSGGAGGRGEQF
>TRBV10-3|TRBJ1-5
AIRGTGDNQPQH
>TRBV19|TRBJ1-1
ARTSGAQNTEAF
>TRBV6-1|TRBJ2-7
ASSEPTGHPYEQY
>TRBV9|TRBJ2-1
ASRGTGGNEQF
>TRBV7-9|TRBJ1-4
ASSPQREKLF
>TRBV25-1|TRBJ1-6
ASGPTGSYSPLH
>TRBV19|TRBJ1-5
ASSIGGGAGQPQH
>TRBV10-3|TRBJ2-7
AIRGLSSYEQY
>TRBV19|TRBJ2-2
ASSIGTTNTGELF
>TRBV7-2|TRBJ2-5
ASSFQETQY
>TRBV7-9|TRBJ2-3
ASSLSPEWRHPSTDTQY
>TRBV30|TRBJ1-4
AWSKGANEKLF
>TRBV15|TRBJ1-5
ATSRGGTVIQPQH
>TRBV9|TRBJ2-7
ASSPGPAYEQY
>TRBV7-2|TRBJ2-1
ASSLAGGPIHYNEQF